These T cell receptor beta chains were read from a single sample in a study of T cells in Graves' hyperthyroidism and ophthalmopathy. TCRdb reprocessed the multiplex PCR reads via MiXCR and lists one record per CDR3 protein. This repertoire shows 550,000 to 700,000 distinct CDR3 sequences, around 46% found once; its top ten account for around a fifth. Sequencing was performed on peripheral blood or thyroid tissue (not recorded which). The source of these receptors is an adult woman with Graves' disease, either hyperthyroidism or ophthalmopathy (not recorded which). Both conserved end residues are part of each CDR3.

>TRBV11-2
CASSLGTGLRTEAFF
>TRBV20-1
CSASSFGGNQPQHF
>TRBV20-1
CSARRLSGANVLTF
>TRBV20-1
CSGTEVSGWATYEQYF
>TRBV5-1
CASSLDGGRSGRPEKLFF
>TRBV14
CASSSLTGTYGQYF
>TRBV9
CASSVEQGANPPLHF
>TRBV25-1
CASSEQGRANSPLHF
>TRBV6-1
CASGPSGAGKAGELFF
>TRBV5-1
CASSLVTVHEQFF
>TRBV7-9
CASSQDPGKYYEQYF
>TRBV11-3
CASGSGSGAETQYF
>TRBV2
CASIGAERQQPQHF
>TRBV5-4
CASSFNLNTEAFF
>TRBV12-3/TRBV12-4
CASKMTGTYGYTF
>TRBV7-6
CASSFSEGSGNTIYF
>TRBV19
CASSRLAGSRAEAFF
>TRBV6-5
CASSPANQETQYF
>TRBV20-1
CSRDPGQGPEAFF
>TRBV27
CASGRGNQPQHF
>TRBV7-9
CASSRTSGRGVETQYF
>TRBV11-2
CASSFRWTGGNSPLHF
>TRBV7-7
CASSSSRLAEDTGELFF
>TRBV6-1
CASSDPRAGEGAGELFF
>TRBV2
CASSAFSTNTEAFF
>TRBV5-1
CASSLGQDTEAFF
>TRBV11-1
CASSLAPGGSGANVLTF
>TRBV5-6
CASSLSITSYTF
>TRBV5-1
CASSLAALSIRYF
>TRBV10-3
CAISLGQALSYEQYF
>TRBV7-9
CASSHQRTDTEAFF
>TRBV2
CASSQAGDSPLHF
>TRBV11-2
CASSSLTLNTEAFF
>TRBV12-3/TRBV12-4
CASSLQQTGPYEQYF
>TRBV5-1
CASRSTGQPGEKLFF